Detailed here is one T cell receptor beta chain. Measured with immunoSEQ multiplex PCR; TCRdb has only the in-frame clones, and not every one. The profile shows 100,000 to 150,000 clones, about 92% of them singletons. This sample was included in a study of control samples from healthy donors and cancer patients. Sequenced sample: PBMCs. The TCR comes from a man older than 75 with head and neck cancer.

This chain's CDR3 is CASSQADRSKKLFF. The CDR3 nucleotides are TGCGCCAGCAGCCAAGCGGACAGGTCGAAAAAACTGTTTTTT. This chain links TRBV4-1 with TRBJ1-4; TRBD1 agrees at 7 bases. The CDR3 extends over 14 amino acids. V trimming: 1 base; J trimming: 9 bases; junction bases outside the gene matches: 5. Per germline, CDR1 MGHRA and CDR2 YSYEKL.